This TCR beta chain originates from a study of PD-1 and CTLA-4 blockade in melanoma. Clones were sequenced by immunoSEQ multiplex PCR, and TCRdb holds only the in-frame ones, with some missing. The sample records 15,000 to 20,000 clones, 60% to 75% being singletons. This clonotype was obtained from a human donor with melanoma. Here the sequenced sample was CD8+ T cells from peripheral blood, taken before anti-PD-1 treatment.

The CDR3 here is CASSEVDSYEQYF. CDR3 nucleotide sequence: TGCGCCAGCAGCGAAGTGGACAGCTACGAGCAGTACTTC. This sequence joins TRBV4-1 and TRBJ2-7, with D tentatively TRBD1 (6 bases). V lost 5 bases to trimming and J lost 3 bases, with 11 bases between them. This CDR3 region has 13 residues. CDR1 is MGHRA and CDR2 is YSYEKL in the germline V gene.